The clone carrying this T cell receptor (beta chain) was observed a single time. This table comes from immunoSEQ multiplex PCR, and its TCRdb copy is limited to in-frame clones, with some not included. The data hold roughly 87,000 clones, with 86% observed a single time. With 3 bases removed from V and 0 bases from J, the gap between germline ends came to 12 bases. The CDR3 covers 17 residues. Germline loops: CDR1 KGHSH, CDR2 LQKENI. These data belong to a study of blood T cell repertoires in COVID-19. The material sequenced was peripheral blood. The sequence was obtained from a human donor in a cohort sampled during active COVID-19. The chain links TRBV18 to TRBJ1-6; tentatively, D is TRBD1 (6 bases). DNA of the CDR3: TGTGCCAGCTCACCGGGACACGAGAGCTCCTATAATTCACCCCTCCACTTT. Its protein is CASSPGHESSYNSPLHF.